This TCR beta chain was captured in a study of Graves' ophthalmopathy and Graves' hyperthyroidism. Study-wide points: This model predicted ophthalmopathy progression (sensitivity roughly 64%, specificity about 72%).

Amplification from RNA transcripts yielded the TCR beta CDR3 regions. Investigators did first-round RT-PCR with HTBI primers, then second-round multiplex PCR. One entry per CDR3 protein, called by TCRdb with MiXCR from the multiplex PCR reads. The sample holds 300,000 or so distinct CDR3 sequences, about a sixth seen once. This clonotype was detected ten times or more. What it binds is not known. The V gene's germline CDR1 is LNHDA and CDR2 SQIVND (reference sequence). The ends lost 6 bases at V and 6 bases at J; junction bases unmatched: 14. The length of the CDR3 is 16 residues. Sequenced input: peripheral blood. This receptor was identified in an adult man with Graves' ophthalmopathy. The rearrangement uses TRBV19 and TRBJ1-5, with TRBD1 matching over 7 bases. The CDR3 bases are TGTGCCAGTAGGCCCTCCTTTGACAGGGCGAGTCAGCCCCAGCATTTT. Translating it yields CASRPSFDRASQPQHF.